These T cell receptor beta chains were read from a single sample in a study of cytomegalovirus exposure and HLA in healthy donors. Sequencing was performed with immunoSEQ multiplex PCR; in TCRdb, only in-frame clones are kept and a portion is missing. There are 75,000 to 100,000 clones in the sample; roughly two thirds occur only once, and around 3.5% lies in the top ten. The material sequenced was PBMCs. All receptors derive from a man aged 35 to 55 in good health and CMV-seronegative. Each CDR3 is given with its conserved first and last residue. The order of the fields is CDR3 length, V gene, CDR3 protein.

>14|TRBV7-2
CASSIRGGDQPQHF
>14|TRBV2
CASRFRGGNQPQHF
>15|TRBV9
CASSGGGLSTDTQYF
>14|TRBV7-9
CASSFGGAADTQYF
>15|TRBV5-5
CASNLNLGGTDTQYF
>16|TRBV9
CASSVDGSRLNEKLFF
>15|TRBV29-1
CSVLLTGVIQETQYF
>13|TRBV18
CASSPLGTYEQYF
>14|TRBV6-5
CASSVAGGRETQYF
>16|TRBV7-9
CASSLPRVATNEKLFF
>16|TRBV11-2
CASSSGPTGVVTEAFF
>14|TRBV11-2
CASSLARANEKLFF
>14|TRBV5-1
CASSLAGQGETQYF
>16|TRBV19
CASRSREGTGTGELFF
>15|TRBV5-1
CASSRWWGQGYEQYF
>12|TRBV6-5
CASRPLRGEQFF
>14|TRBV19
CASSIGPGTDTQYF
>16|TRBV5-1
CASSKQGAENTGELFF
>14|TRBV5-6
CASSSTGHHNEQFF
>13|TRBV7-9
CASSQLKGDEQFF
>14|TRBV5-1
CASSLRGQWETQYF
>18|TRBV29-1
CSVRSGTGGISSYNEQFF
>14|TRBV5-6
CASSLDLQSPPVVF
>17|TRBV30
CAWSWGRSGGSYNEQFF
>16|TRBV7-6
CASSLDGGYTQETQYF
>15|TRBV5-1
CASSLGQTRNYGYTF
>12|TRBV9
CASQGPRDGYTF
>14|TRBV6-5
CASSQRLAVDTQYF
>15|TRBV19
CASSAGQGPYNEQFF
>17|TRBV12-5
CASAPGPGQGVTGELFF
>15|TRBV19
CASSPGQYKNTEAFF
>15|TRBV5-6
CASSLLQGIGETQYF
>14|TRBV15
CATSRVRTGGSYTF
>13|TRBV7-9
CASSSSTVFNLHF
>14|TRBV4-2
CASSQDFRTNGYTF
>16|TRBV28
CASRQTSGANTGELFF
>15|TRBV7-2
CASRRGGAYGNTIYF
>15|TRBV7-2
CASSLAATVNYGYTF
>15|TRBV9
CASSSRMDRAEKLFF
>16|TRBV27
CASSLSLDRGRLGYTF
>12|TRBV2
CATQGYQETQYF
>13|TRBV29-1
CSAQAGGGETQYF
>13|TRBV9
CASSVDSDYGYTF
>12|TRBV11-3
CASSLGSETQYF
>16|TRBV6-5
CASSYSFQARSYEQYF
>14|TRBV7-9
CASSWRNKDTEAFF
>14|TRBV18
CASSPMGPNQPQHF
>12|TRBV11-2
CAIGRGEETQYF
>14|TRBV4-2
CASSVSGGYNEQFF
>13|TRBV7-2
CASSLGVGYGYTF
>15|TRBV5-1
CASSWGGTSDNEQFF
>14|TRBV7-9
CASSLAGGDSPLHF
>20|TRBV19
CASSMQPGLAGESSYNEQFF
>15|TRBV4-3
CASSQGDRVNTEAFF